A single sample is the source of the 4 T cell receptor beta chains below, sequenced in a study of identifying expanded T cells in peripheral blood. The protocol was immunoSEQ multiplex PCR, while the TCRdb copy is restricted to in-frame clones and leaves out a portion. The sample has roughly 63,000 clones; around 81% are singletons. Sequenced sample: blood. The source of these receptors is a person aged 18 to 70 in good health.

CDR3 nucleotides: TGCGCCAGCAGCTTGGCCGGGAAGAGCACAGATACGCAGTATTTT. As protein: CASSLAGKSTDTQYF. The chain couples TRBV5-1 to TRBJ2-3, with D tentatively TRBD2 (5 bases). V shed 0 bases and J shed 0 bases, with 8 bases lying between them. The CDR3 loop spans 15 amino acids. Germline V gene data show CDR1 as SGHRS and CDR2 as YFSETQ. Drawing the rest from reference TRBV5-1 and TRBJ2-3, the complete variable domain is KAGVTQTPRYLIKTRGQQVTLSCSPISGHRSVSWYQQTPGQGLQFLFEYFSETQRNKGNFPGRFSGRQFSNSRSEMNVSTLELGDSALYLCASSLAGKSTDTQYFGPGTRLTVL.

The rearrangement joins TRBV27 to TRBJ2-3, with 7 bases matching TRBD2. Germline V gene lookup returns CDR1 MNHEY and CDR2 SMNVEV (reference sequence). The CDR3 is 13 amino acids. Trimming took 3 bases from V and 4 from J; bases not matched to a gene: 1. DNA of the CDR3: TGTGCCAGCAGTTTGCGGGAGTCAGATACGCAGTATTTT. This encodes CASSLRESDTQYF.

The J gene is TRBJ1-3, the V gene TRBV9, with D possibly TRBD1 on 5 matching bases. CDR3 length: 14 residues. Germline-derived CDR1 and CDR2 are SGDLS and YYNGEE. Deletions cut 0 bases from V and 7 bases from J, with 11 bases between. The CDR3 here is CASSVAVGANTIYF. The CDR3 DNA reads TGTGCCAGCAGCGTAGCGGTCGGGGCCAACACCATATATTTT.

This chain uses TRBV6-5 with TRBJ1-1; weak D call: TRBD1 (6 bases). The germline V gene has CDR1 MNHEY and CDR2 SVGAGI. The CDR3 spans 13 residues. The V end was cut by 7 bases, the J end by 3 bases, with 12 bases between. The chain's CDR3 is CASTNGQHTEAFF. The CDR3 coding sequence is TGTGCCAGCACCAACGGACAGCACACTGAAGCTTTCTTT.